The sequence of this T cell receptor (beta chain) was determined in a study of blood T cell repertoires in COVID-19. For the study at large: The origin of the acute and convalescent COVID-19 samples was the United States, Italy and Spain.

Method: immunoSEQ multiplex PCR; TCRdb's copy keeps in-frame clones and lacks some. The table includes about 83,000 clones, around 84% detected once. With V trimmed by 6 bases and J by 10 bases, 6 bases remained unmatched. The CDR3 is made up of 14 amino acids. Germline V lookup: CDR1 LNHDA, CDR2 SQIVND (reference sequence). This clone showed up just a few times. The clonotype was recovered from a woman older than 75 in a cohort sampled during active or convalescent COVID-19. This chain joins TRBV19 and TRBJ1-4, with 12 bases matching TRBD1. Source material: peripheral blood. The chain's CDR3 is CASRPGTGGGKLFF. The CDR3 DNA sequence: TGTGCCAGTAGGCCCGGGACAGGGGGCGGAAAACTGTTTTTT.